The present T cell receptor (beta chain) was sequenced within a study of T cell repertoires in aging, cancer and after chemotherapy. The template was genomic DNA from peripheral blood, not RNA. TRB rearrangements spanning V, D and J were amplified using mixed TRB-A/B primers. TCRdb redid the calling of the multiplex PCR reads with MiXCR, one entry per CDR3 protein. The repertoire includes around 2,700 distinct CDR3 sequences, about half of them detected once, and 3.5% to 4.5% sits in the top ten. The CDR3 loop spans 12 amino acids. Trimming stripped 7 bases from V and 1 base from J, with 11 bases between. Germline V gene data show CDR1 as DFQATT and CDR2 as SNEGSKA (reference sequence).

The clonotype comes from a human donor with a solid tumor. Sequences were obtained from blood. The chain links TRBV20-1 to TRBJ2-7, with a weak D call TRBD1 (5 bases). The CDR3 DNA sequence: TGCAGTGTAGGGGCGCCGTCCTACGAGCAGTACTTC. Its translation: CSVGAPSYEQYF.